This record covers a single TCR beta chain. Template material for TCR beta VDJ and CDR3 profiling consisted of genomic DNA. TCRdb passed the reads through MiXCR, listing each CDR3 protein once. The table lists 150,000 to 200,000 distinct CDR3 sequences, roughly 47% of them singletons. This record comes from a study of CD8+CD57+ T cells in acquired aplastic anemia. Study context: The study obtained about 10.8 million reads on average for CD4+ cells from healthy donors.

Input material: sorted CD4+, CD8+, or CD8+CD57+ T cells (not recorded which) from PBMCs. The clonotype originates from a human donor in good health.

CDR3 sequence: CASSPDAYEQYF. CDR3 nucleotide sequence: TGTGCCAGCAGCCCGGACGCGTACGAGCAGTACTTC. The rearrangement uses TRBV12-3 or TRBV12-4 and TRBJ2-7, with D hard to call. Trimming stripped 6 bases from V and 4 bases from J, with 10 bases between. The CDR3 has 12 amino acids.